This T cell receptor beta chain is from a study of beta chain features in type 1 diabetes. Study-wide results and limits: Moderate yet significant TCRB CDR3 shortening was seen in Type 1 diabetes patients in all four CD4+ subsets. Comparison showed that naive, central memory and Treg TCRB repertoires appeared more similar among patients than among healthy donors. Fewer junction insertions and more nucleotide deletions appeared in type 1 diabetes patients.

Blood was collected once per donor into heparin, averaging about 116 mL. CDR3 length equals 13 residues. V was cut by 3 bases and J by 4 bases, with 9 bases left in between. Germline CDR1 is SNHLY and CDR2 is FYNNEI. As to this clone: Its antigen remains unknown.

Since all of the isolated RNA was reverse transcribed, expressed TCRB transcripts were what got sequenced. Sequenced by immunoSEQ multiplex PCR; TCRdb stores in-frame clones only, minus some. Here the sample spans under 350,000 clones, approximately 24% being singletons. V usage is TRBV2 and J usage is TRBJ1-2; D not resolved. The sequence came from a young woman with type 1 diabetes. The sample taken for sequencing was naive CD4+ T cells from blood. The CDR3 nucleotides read TGTGCCAGCAGTGACAAGTACTTCTATGGCTACACCTTC. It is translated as CASSDKYFYGYTF.